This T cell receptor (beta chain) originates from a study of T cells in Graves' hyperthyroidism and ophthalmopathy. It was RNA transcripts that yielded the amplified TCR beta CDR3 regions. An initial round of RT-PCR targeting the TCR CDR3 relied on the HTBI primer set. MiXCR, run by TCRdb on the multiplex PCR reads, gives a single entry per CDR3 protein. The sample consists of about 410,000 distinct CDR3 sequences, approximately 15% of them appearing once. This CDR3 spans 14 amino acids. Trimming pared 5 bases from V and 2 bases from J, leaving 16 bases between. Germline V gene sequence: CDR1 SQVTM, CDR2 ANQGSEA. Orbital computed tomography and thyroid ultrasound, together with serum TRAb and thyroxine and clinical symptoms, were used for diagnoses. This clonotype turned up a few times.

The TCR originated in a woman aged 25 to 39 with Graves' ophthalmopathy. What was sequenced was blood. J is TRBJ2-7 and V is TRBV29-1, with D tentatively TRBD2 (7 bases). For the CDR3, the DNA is TGCAGCGTTATAACCAGGGGAGGGACCTACGAGCAGTACTTC. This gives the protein CSVITRGGTYEQYF.